This record concerns one T cell receptor (beta chain) sequence. Its antigen is not identified. One end of the junction fails to match germline, which may point to a read error. The entry originates in a study of naive and memory T cell subsets. Findings of the study overall: Over 95% of naive TCR sequences appeared only once after error correction, unlike memory subsets. Especially in CD8 cells, naive repertoires contained a few larger clonotypes, possibly CD45RA-re-expressing memory cells.

The CDR3 has 12 residues. Germline CDR1 and CDR2: SGHDN and FVKESK. An equimolar mix of two oligonucleotides served as the beta constant-region primer for TRBC1 and TRBC2. Ligated cDNA was amplified by four rounds of PCR with nested alpha and beta constant-region primers and SP2. One entry per CDR3 protein, called by TCRdb with MiXCR from the UMI-ligation and nested PCR reads. Among roughly 97,000 distinct CDR3 sequences listed, about 15% were seen once. Four subsets defined by CD45RA and CD27 were sorted after CD3, CD4, CD8 and live/dead staining. Sequencing used naive CD8+ T cells from blood. This rearrangement joins TRBV14 to TRBJ2-3; D remains ambiguous. This TCR came from a human donor in good health. CDR3 DNA sequence: TGTGCCAGCAGCCAACCTGCAGACACGCAGTATTTT. It yields the protein CASSQPADTQYF.